The T cell receptor (beta chain) under discussion was sequenced for a study of shared clonotypes between healthy human individuals. Study results and limitations: Depth was large, yet rarefaction showed that sorted-subset sequencing was incomplete.

As defined, naive CD8 cells were CD45RO-negative and positively selected for CCR7, with terminally differentiated effector memory CD45RA+ cells excluded. Generated by immunoSEQ multiplex PCR, the TCRdb table keeps only in-frame clones and is missing some. Of approximately 810,000 clones in the sample, 90% to 95% were seen once. Per the germline V gene, CDR1 is MNHEY and CDR2 is SMNVEV (reference sequence). The V gene end was trimmed by 4 bases and the J gene end by 6 bases; junction bases not matched to a gene: 13. The CDR3 contains 18 residues. This clone was observed once. Its antigen is still unknown.

The clonotype comes from a man aged 30 to 45 in good health. The chain carries TRBV27 and TRBJ2-3; 13 bases line up with TRBD2. Material for sequencing was naive CD8+ T cells sorted from blood. The CDR3 is CASSYQTSGRPHGDTQYF. The DNA of the CDR3 is TGTGCCAGCAGTTATCAGACTAGCGGGAGGCCCCACGGGGATACGCAGTATTTT.